One and the same sample provided the 18 T cell receptor beta chains below, sequenced in a study of blood T cell repertoires in COVID-19. Assay used: immunoSEQ multiplex PCR; TCRdb lists only in-frame clones, some missing. This sample carries 60,000 to 65,000 clones, approximately 85% of them seen once, and the ten largest clones take 3.5%. Sequenced sample: peripheral blood. Every receptor here comes from a man between 50 and 59 years old with active COVID-19.

The V gene is TRBV6-2 or TRBV6-3, the J gene TRBJ1-1; TRBD1 agrees at 10 bases. The V gene's germline CDR1 is MNHEY and CDR2 SVGEGT. V was clipped by 2 bases and J by 6 bases; unmatched bases: 6. The CDR3 sequence is 15 residues long. The CDR3 DNA sequence: TGTGCCAGCAGTTACCCGACAGGGGGCAGACCTGAAGCTTTCTTT. It translates to CASSYPTGGRPEAFF.

The V call is TRBV5-1, the J call TRBJ2-1; D perhaps matches TRBD2 (5 bases). CDR1 is SGHRS, CDR2 YFSETQ, per germline. The V gene lost 0 bases and the J gene lost 5 bases, with 12 bases spanning the gap. The CDR3 runs to 15 residues. The CDR3 spells CASSLASPRDNEQFF. CDR3 bases: TGCGCCAGCAGCTTGGCTAGTCCGAGGGACAATGAGCAGTTCTTC.

V usage is TRBV7-6 and J usage is TRBJ1-1; 10 nucleotides match TRBD1. With 3 bases clipped from V and 0 bases from J, the junction kept 13 bases outside the gene matches. CDR1 SGHVS and CDR2 FNYEAQ come from the germline V gene. This CDR3 spans 19 amino acids. The CDR3 nucleotides are TGTGCCAGCAGCTTTAGCCGGGACAGGGGAGACCCAATGAACACTGAAGCTTTCTTT. Protein product: CASSFSRDRGDPMNTEAFF.

The chain employs TRBV7-6 and TRBJ2-1; 7 bases map to TRBD2. Germline V CDR1 and CDR2: SGHVS, FNYEAQ. The CDR3 is made up of 16 amino acids. With V trimmed by 4 bases and J by 5 bases, 11 bases remained unmatched. The CDR3 region is CASSSRRDYLNNEQFF. The CDR3 bases are TGTGCCAGCAGCTCGCGCCGGGACTACCTTAACAATGAGCAGTTCTTC.

As DNA, the CDR3 is TGTGCCATCAGTGAGGCAGGGGGTTCGATAGATACGCAGTATTTT. Its protein is CAISEAGGSIDTQYF. The V call is TRBV10-3, the J call TRBJ2-3, with 7 bases fitting TRBD1. The CDR3 runs 15 residues. V was pared by 2 bases and J by 5 bases, with 7 bases of the junction left unmatched. Germline lookup yields CDR1 ENHRY and CDR2 SYGVKD.

The gene calls are TRBV19 and TRBJ1-2; TRBD1 is a possible D gene (5 bases). In germline, CDR1 is LNHDA, CDR2 SQIVND (reference sequence). This CDR3 is 12 amino acids long. V was trimmed by 7 bases and J by 5 bases, leaving 11 bases between them. Here the CDR3 DNA reads TGTGCCAGTAAACGGGACTTATATGGCTACACCTTC. Its protein product is CASKRDLYGYTF.

The V call is TRBV4-2, the J call TRBJ2-4; 7 bases fit TRBD2. CDR1 LGHNA and CDR2 YNFKEQ come from the germline V gene. The CDR3 has 16 residues. V was pared by 1 base and J by 1 base, with 4 bases of the junction left unmatched. The CDR3 loop reads CASSQGAGLAKNIQYF. The CDR3 DNA follows: TGTGCCAGCAGCCAAGGAGCGGGGCTGGCCAAAAACATTCAGTACTTC.

For the CDR3, the DNA is TGTGCCAGTAGTCCTGACTCCCAAGAGACCCAGTACTTC. Translating it yields CASSPDSQETQYF. This chain uses TRBV19 with TRBJ2-5, with D uncertain. Trimming removed 5 bases from V and 1 base from J, with 8 bases in between. Germline V gene sequence: CDR1 LNHDA, CDR2 SQIVND (reference sequence). CDR3 size: 13 residues.

This chain links TRBV5-6 with TRBJ2-1, with TRBD1 matching over 7 bases. Germline lookup yields CDR1 SGHDT and CDR2 YYEEEE. V was clipped by 6 bases and J by 3 bases; unmatched bases: 9. The CDR3 contains 15 residues. The CDR3 region has the DNA TGTGCCAGCATCCCTTTTGGGACAGTCTACAATGAGCAGTTCTTC. Translating gives CASIPFGTVYNEQFF. The entire variable domain, with the rest obtained from reference TRBV5-6 and TRBJ2-1, is as follows: DAGVTQSPTHLIKTRGQQVTLRCSPKSGHDTVSWYQQALGQGPQFIFQYYEEEERQRGNFPDRFSGHQFPNYSSELNVNALLLGDSALYLCASIPFGTVYNEQFFGPGTRLTVL.

The V gene is TRBV7-8, the J gene TRBJ2-5, with 9 bases fitting TRBD1. Germline CDR1 and CDR2: SGHVS and FQNEAQ. This CDR3 contains 16 residues. The V and J ends lost 2 bases and 4 bases, in that order; junction bases with no gene match: 8. CDR3 loop: CASSLTGTGTGETQYF. The CDR3 DNA follows: TGTGCCAGCAGCTTAACCGGGACAGGGACAGGAGAGACCCAGTACTTC. The full variable domain, rest sourced from reference TRBV7-8 and TRBJ2-5, is GAGVSQSPRYKVAKRGQDVALRCDPISGHVSLFWYQQALGQGPEFLTYFQNEAQLDKSGLPSDRFFAERPEGSVSTLKIQRTQQEDSAVYLCASSLTGTGTGETQYFGPGTRLLVL.

This chain joins TRBV30 and TRBJ1-2, with TRBD1 matching over 8 bases. V shed 3 bases, J shed 2 bases, and the junction held 5 bases outside the gene matches. The CDR3 has 14 amino acids. CDR1 GTSNPN and CDR2 SVGIG come from the germline V gene (reference sequence). Here the CDR3 DNA reads TGTGCCTGGAGGGTACAGGGGGGAAACTATGGCTACACCTTC. Encoded protein: CAWRVQGGNYGYTF.

This sequence joins TRBV11-3 and TRBJ1-3; no clear D gene. Germline V gives CDR1 SGHNT, CDR2 YENEEA. CDR3 length: 12 residues. Trimming took 2 bases from V and 8 from J, leaving 7 bases between them. The DNA of the CDR3 is TGTGCCAGCAGCTTAACGTCGGACACCATATATTTT. Translation gives CASSLTSDTIYF.

This chain uses TRBV4-2 with TRBJ2-4; 7 nucleotides align to TRBD1. Unmatched junction bases numbered 4, after V lost 0 bases and J lost 2 bases. CDR1 LGHNA and CDR2 YNFKEQ come from the germline V gene. CDR3 size: 16 residues. The CDR3 sequence is CASSQETGVTKNIQYF. In DNA form, the CDR3 reads TGTGCCAGCAGCCAAGAAACAGGGGTTACCAAAAACATTCAGTACTTC.

The chain employs TRBV4-1 and TRBJ1-5; 7 bases agree with TRBD1. CDR1 and CDR2 from the germline V gene are MGHRA and YSYEKL. CDR3 length equals 15 residues. Trimming at V came to 4 bases and at J to 3 bases, leaving 6 bases not matched to a gene. The CDR3 sequence: CASSPEGQPNQPQHF. The DNA of the CDR3 is TGCGCCAGCAGCCCCGAGGGACAGCCCAATCAGCCCCAGCATTTT.

The chain carries TRBV5-8 and TRBJ1-5, with TRBD1 as a possible D gene (5 bases). The CDR3 length is 13 residues. Germline-derived CDR1 and CDR2 are SGHTS and YDEGEE. V shed 7 bases and J shed 6 bases, with 14 bases lying between them. The CDR3 loop is CASGPWGPQPQHF. DNA of the CDR3: TGTGCCAGCGGGCCTTGGGGCCCTCAGCCCCAGCATTTT. The full variable domain, in which reference TRBV5-8 and TRBJ1-5 provide the parts outside the CDR3, is EAGVTQSPTHLIKTRGQQATLRCSPISGHTSVYWYQQALGLGLQFLLWYDEGEERNRGNFPPRFSGRQFPNYSSELNVNALELEDSALYLCASGPWGPQPQHFGDGTRLSIL.

The chain combines TRBV2 with TRBJ2-5; TRBD1 agrees at 10 bases. The CDR3 sequence is 16 residues long. Germline trimming cut 2 bases from V and 1 base from J; bases unmatched to any gene: 4. Germline loops: CDR1 SNHLY, CDR2 FYNNEI. Here the CDR3 DNA reads TGTGCCAGCAGTGAACGTTGGGACAGGGGCCAAGAGACCCAGTACTTC. It translates to CASSERWDRGQETQYF.

This rearrangement joins TRBV5-6 to TRBJ1-3; tentative D call: TRBD1 (5 bases). The V end was cut by 5 bases, the J end by 3 bases, with 18 bases between. CDR1 is SGHDT, CDR2 YYEEEE, per germline. The CDR3 loop spans 16 amino acids. CDR3 sequence reads: CASSRTTTEIGNTIYF. The CDR3, as DNA: TGTGCCAGCAGTCGAACTACGACAGAAATTGGAAACACCATATATTTT.

The gene calls are TRBV4-1 and TRBJ1-2, with unresolved D. This CDR3 has 13 residues. Trimming shortened V by 5 bases and J by 8 bases, and 15 bases separated the two germline ends. Germline lookup yields CDR1 MGHRA and CDR2 YSYEKL. The CDR3 bases are TGCGCCAGCAGCTATACATCCCTGCGGGGCTACACCTTC. This translates into CASSYTSLRGYTF.